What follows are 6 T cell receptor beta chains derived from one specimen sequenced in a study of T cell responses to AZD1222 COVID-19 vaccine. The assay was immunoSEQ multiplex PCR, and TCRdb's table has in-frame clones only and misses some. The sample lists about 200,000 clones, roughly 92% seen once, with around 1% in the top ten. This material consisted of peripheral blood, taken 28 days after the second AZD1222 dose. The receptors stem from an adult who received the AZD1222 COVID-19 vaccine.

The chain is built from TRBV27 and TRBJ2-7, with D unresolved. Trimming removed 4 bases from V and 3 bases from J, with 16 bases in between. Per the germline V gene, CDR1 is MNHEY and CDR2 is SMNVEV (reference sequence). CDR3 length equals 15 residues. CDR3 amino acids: CASSSGSLRRYEQYF. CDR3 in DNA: TGTGCCAGCAGTTCCGGGTCCCTCCGTCGCTACGAGCAGTACTTC.

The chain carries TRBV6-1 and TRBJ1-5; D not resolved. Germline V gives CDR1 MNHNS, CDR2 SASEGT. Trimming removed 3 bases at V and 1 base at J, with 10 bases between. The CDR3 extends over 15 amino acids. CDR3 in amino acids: CASSDSGMSNQPQHF. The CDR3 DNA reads TGTGCCAGCAGTGATTCTGGGATGAGCAATCAGCCCCAGCATTTT.

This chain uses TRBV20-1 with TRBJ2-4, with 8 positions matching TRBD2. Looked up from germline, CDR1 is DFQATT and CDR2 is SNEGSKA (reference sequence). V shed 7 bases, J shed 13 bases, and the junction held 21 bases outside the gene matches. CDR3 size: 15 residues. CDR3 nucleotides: TGCAGTGTTAGTCCCCGGGGGGGAAGGACCACCAGGCAGTACTTC. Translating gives CSVSPRGGRTTRQYF.

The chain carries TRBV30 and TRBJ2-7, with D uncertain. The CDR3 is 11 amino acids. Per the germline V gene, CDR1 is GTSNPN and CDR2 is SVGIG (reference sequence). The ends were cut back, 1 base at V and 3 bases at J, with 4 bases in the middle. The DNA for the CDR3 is TGTGCCTGGAGTGGGGACTACGAGCAGTACTTC. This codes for CAWSGDYEQYF. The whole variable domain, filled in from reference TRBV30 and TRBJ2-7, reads SQTIHQWPATLVQPVGSPLSLECTVEGTSNPNLYWYRQAAGRGLQLLFYSVGIGQISSEVPQNLSASRPQDRQFILSSKKLLLSDSGFYLCAWSGDYEQYFGPGTRLTVT.

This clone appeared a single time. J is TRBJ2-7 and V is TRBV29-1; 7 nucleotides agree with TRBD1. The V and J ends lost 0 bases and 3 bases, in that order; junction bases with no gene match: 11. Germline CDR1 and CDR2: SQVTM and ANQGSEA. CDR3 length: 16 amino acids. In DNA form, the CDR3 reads TGCAGCGTTGAAGATTCCCGTAGGGGGCGCGTCTACGAGCAGTACTTC. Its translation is CSVEDSRRGRVYEQYF.

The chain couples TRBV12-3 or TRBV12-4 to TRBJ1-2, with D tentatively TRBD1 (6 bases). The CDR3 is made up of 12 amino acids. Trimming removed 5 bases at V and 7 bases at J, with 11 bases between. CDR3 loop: CASSNPRGGYTF. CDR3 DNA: TGTGCCAGCAGTAATCCCAGGGGTGGCTACACCTTC.